This entry lists 25 T cell receptor beta chains sequenced from one sample in a study of technical replicates of blood from a few donors. The method was immunoSEQ multiplex PCR; TCRdb's version includes in-frame clones alone and lacks a portion of them. The profile covers 45,000 to 50,000 clones, with more than 85% appearing a single time and 3.5% to 4.5% taken by the ten largest. Sequenced input: PBMCs. The receptors originated from a human donor in good health. Some clones in this sample may be carry-over from other donors' samples.

The rearrangement joins TRBV4-1 to TRBJ1-1, with a weak D call TRBD1 (5 bases). Trimming pared 1 base from V and 12 bases from J, leaving 27 bases between. Germline V gene sequence: CDR1 MGHRA, CDR2 YSYEKL. The CDR3 covers 17 residues. CDR3 residues: CASSQAAGTPRSEMTFF. The CDR3 bases are TGCGCCAGCAGCCAAGCCGCCGGGACTCCCCGTTCGGAGATGACTTTCTTT.

The chain has TRBV6-5 and TRBJ2-7; D is possibly TRBD1 (5 bases). The CDR3 contains 13 residues. CDR1 is MNHEY and CDR2 is SVGAGI in the germline V gene. The V gene lost 5 bases and the J gene lost 1 base, with 9 bases spanning the gap. CDR3 DNA sequence: TGTGCCAGCAGTATACAGGTTTCCTACGAGCAGTACTTC. Its translation: CASSIQVSYEQYF.

The DNA of the CDR3 is TGCGCCAGCAGCGGCGGGTGGGGTGCTTTCTTT. This codes for CASSGGWGAFF. The genes are TRBV5-1 and TRBJ1-1; D is uncertain. The CDR3 contains 11 residues. The germline gives CDR1 SGHRS, CDR2 YFSETQ. V was cut by 4 bases and J by 11 bases, with 12 bases left in between.

About this clone itself: The junction shows a germline mismatch at one end, possibly a read error. The rearrangement joins TRBV4-1 to TRBJ2-1; 13 nucleotides match TRBD2. Germline CDR1 is MGHRA and CDR2 is YSYEKL. The CDR3 is made up of 16 amino acids. The CDR3: CASSLRSWTSGGATVF. The CDR3 coding sequence is TGCGCCAGCAGCCTACGATCGTGGACTAGCGGGGGCGCCACGGTCTTC.

J is TRBJ1-5 and V is TRBV7-2; 8 bases are a match to TRBD1. CDR3 length: 17 amino acids. The V gene end was trimmed by 4 bases and the J gene end by 0 bases; junction bases not matched to a gene: 8. Germline assignment: CDR1 SGHTA and CDR2 FQGNSA. CDR3 region: CASSSTGAWGSNQPQHF. CDR3 nucleotides: TGTGCCAGCAGCTCGACAGGGGCGTGGGGTAGCAATCAGCCCCAGCATTTT. Supplemented by reference TRBV7-2 and TRBJ1-5, the full variable domain reads GAGVSQSPSNKVTEKGKDVELRCDPISGHTALYWYRQSLGQGLEFLIYFQGNSAPDKSGLPSDRFSAERTGGSVSTLTIQRTQQEDSAVYLCASSSTGAWGSNQPQHFGDGTRLSIL.

As to this clone: A junction boundary mismatches the germline segment, possibly from a read error. The J gene is TRBJ2-1, the V gene TRBV7-3; D call uncertain. This CDR3 region has 13 residues. The germline V gene encodes CDR1 SGHTA and CDR2 FQGTGA. In DNA form, the CDR3 reads TGTGCCAGCAGCTTAGCCCCCTACGATGAGCAGTTCTTC. Its protein product is CASSLAPYDEQFF.

The CDR3 DNA reads as TGTGCTACTGGGCTAGCGGGAGGAAATACGCAGTATTTT. Translation: CATGLAGGNTQYF. The genes are TRBV7-2 and TRBJ2-3, with 11 bases lining up with TRBD2. The CDR3 is 13 residues long. Germline V gene data show CDR1 as SGHTA and CDR2 as FQGNSA.

The chain's CDR3 is CASSETGYGYTF. Here the CDR3 DNA reads TGTGCCAGCAGTGAAACAGGGTATGGCTACACCTTC. The chain recombines TRBV25-1 with TRBJ1-2, with a tentative D call TRBD1 (6 bases). Deletions cut 2 bases from V and 5 bases from J, with 6 bases between. Germline V lookup: CDR1 MGHDK, CDR2 SYGVNS. CDR3 size: 12 residues.

The count of this clone is one. The chain joins TRBV6-5 to TRBJ2-7, with 9 bases lining up with TRBD1. The germline CDR1 and CDR2 sequences are MNHEY and SVGAGI. The V gene end was trimmed by 6 bases and the J gene end by 6 bases; junction bases not matched to a gene: 9. This CDR3 has 14 residues. CDR3 in amino acids: CASSPGTGLFEQYF. CDR3 DNA sequence: TGTGCCAGCAGCCCCGGGACAGGGCTATTCGAGCAGTACTTC.

V and J are TRBV6-5 and TRBJ2-3; the D gene is possibly TRBD2 (6 bases). V lost 2 bases and J 5 bases, leaving 11 bases between the germline ends. Per the germline V gene, CDR1 is MNHEY and CDR2 is SVGAGI. The CDR3 runs 14 residues. CDR3 protein: CASSYLSGEDTQYF. As DNA, the CDR3 is TGTGCCAGCAGTTACCTCTCGGGGGAAGATACGCAGTATTTT.

The chain links TRBV4-3 to TRBJ1-2, with D maybe TRBD1 (5 bases). Per the germline V gene, CDR1 is LGHNA and CDR2 is YSLEER. There are 15 residues in the CDR3. Trimming shortened V by 1 base and J by 5 bases, and 14 bases separated the two germline ends. The CDR3 region has the DNA TGCGCCAGCAGCCAAGTGGACACGGGAGGGTATGGCTACACCTTC. This gives the protein CASSQVDTGGYGYTF.

The V call is TRBV7-2, the J call TRBJ1-1; 10 nucleotides align to TRBD1. The V and J ends lost 4 bases and 5 bases, in that order; junction bases with no gene match: 4. The length of the CDR3 is 14 residues. Germline loops: CDR1 SGHTA, CDR2 FQGNSA. The CDR3 sequence: CASSSTGGGTEAFF. CDR3 DNA: TGTGCCAGCAGCTCGACAGGGGGCGGAACTGAAGCTTTCTTT.

The gene calls are TRBV4-3 and TRBJ2-3; possibly TRBD2 for D (6 bases). V gave up 1 base and J gave up 1 base, with 15 bases separating them. This CDR3 is 17 amino acids long. CDR1 is LGHNA, CDR2 YSLEER, per germline. The DNA of the CDR3 is TGCGCCAGCAGCCAAGTCGGGACTCACCCTCGCACAGATACGCAGTATTTT. Encoded protein: CASSQVGTHPRTDTQYF.

The J gene is TRBJ1-2, the V gene TRBV6-5; TRBD1 matches at 7 bases. CDR3 length equals 13 residues. V lost 6 bases to trimming and J lost 3 bases; unmatched junction nucleotides: 4. The V gene's germline CDR1 is MNHEY and CDR2 SVGAGI. CDR3 DNA sequence: TGTGCCAGCAGATCGACAGGGTACTATGGCTACACCTTC. Encoded protein: CASRSTGYYGYTF.

V usage is TRBV5-1 and J usage is TRBJ2-5; D uncertain. V was clipped by 1 base and J by 1 base, with 8 bases between them. This CDR3 is 14 amino acids long. Germline lookup yields CDR1 SGHRS and CDR2 YFSETQ. DNA for the CDR3: TGCGCCAGCAGCTTGCAGACTTCCCAAGAGACCCAGTACTTC. Translation: CASSLQTSQETQYF.

The gene calls are TRBV4-1 and TRBJ2-5; a possible D gene is TRBD1 (7 bases). Trimming removed 2 bases from V and 5 bases from J, with 12 bases in between. CDR1 and CDR2 from the germline V gene are MGHRA and YSYEKL. The CDR3 has 14 residues. The CDR3: CASSQLQGRETQYF. In nucleotides, the CDR3 is TGCGCCAGCAGCCAACTACAGGGGAGGGAGACCCAGTACTTC.

This clone was counted once. The V call is TRBV18, the J call TRBJ2-2, with 7 bases lining up with TRBD1. CDR1 is KGHSH and CDR2 is LQKENI in the germline V gene. The CDR3 has 15 amino acids. Germline trimming cut 0 bases from V and 7 bases from J; bases unmatched to any gene: 5. CDR3 sequence: CASSPPTGPLGELFF. DNA for the CDR3: TGTGCCAGCTCACCACCGACAGGGCCGCTCGGGGAGCTGTTTTTT.

The chain carries TRBV5-4 and TRBJ2-6, with 13 nucleotides matching TRBD2. Trimming cost V 0 bases and J 0 bases; bases outside gene matches: 3. The CDR3 has 19 residues. Germline lookup yields CDR1 SGHNT and CDR2 YYREEE (reference sequence). The CDR3 reads CASSLGLAGGRSGANVLTF. DNA of the CDR3: TGTGCCAGCAGCTTGGGACTAGCGGGGGGCCGCTCTGGGGCCAACGTCCTGACTTTC.

This chain joins TRBV5-6 and TRBJ2-5, with TRBD2 matching 10 bases. With 3 bases clipped from V and 4 bases from J, the junction kept 6 bases outside the gene matches. CDR1 is SGHDT, CDR2 YYEEEE, per germline. The length of the CDR3 is 15 residues. CDR3 DNA sequence: TGTGCCAGCAGCTACGCTAGCGGGGGAGTAGAGACCCAGTACTTC. It is translated as CASSYASGGVETQYF. Supplemented by reference TRBV5-6 and TRBJ2-5, the full variable domain reads DAGVTQSPTHLIKTRGQQVTLRCSPKSGHDTVSWYQQALGQGPQFIFQYYEEEERQRGNFPDRFSGHQFPNYSSELNVNALLLGDSALYLCASSYASGGVETQYFGPGTRLLVL.

This clone has just a few counts. CDR3 in amino acids: CASSTSGTDTQYF. As DNA, the CDR3 is TGTGCCAGCTCGACTAGCGGGACAGATACGCAGTATTTT. This sequence joins TRBV6-4 and TRBJ2-3; TRBD2 aligns across 10 bases. In germline, CDR1 is MRHNA, CDR2 SNTAGT. The CDR3 spans 13 residues. Trimming cost V 8 bases and J 3 bases; bases outside gene matches: 2.

The chain has TRBV6-6 and TRBJ1-1; 7 positions agree with TRBD1. CDR1 is MNHNY and CDR2 is SVGAGI in the germline V gene (reference sequence). The CDR3 totals 14 residues. V gave up 5 bases and J gave up 4 bases; unmatched junction bases: 7. The CDR3 DNA reads TGTGCCAGCAGTGATACAGGGGCAAGCACTGAAGCTTTCTTT. This codes for CASSDTGASTEAFF.

In this sample, this clone turned up once. This rearrangement joins TRBV7-9 to TRBJ1-2; D call uncertain. Looked up from germline, CDR1 is SEHNR and CDR2 is FQNEAQ (reference sequence). V lost 5 bases, J lost 4 bases, and 17 bases lay in between. The CDR3 contains 15 residues. CDR3 region: CASSPFPFGIYGYTF. The DNA of the CDR3 is TGTGCCAGCAGCCCTTTCCCCTTCGGGATCTATGGCTACACCTTC.

This clone was observed a single time. The chain uses TRBV19 and TRBJ1-1; 7 bases are a match to TRBD1. The ends lost 7 bases at V and 7 bases at J; junction bases unmatched: 12. Germline V CDR1 and CDR2: LNHDA, SQIVND (reference sequence). This CDR3 comprises 14 residues. The CDR3 reads CASTRDSMKHEAFF. In nucleotides, the CDR3 is TGTGCCAGTACCCGGGACAGCATGAAACATGAAGCTTTCTTT. Full variable domain (remainder filled in from reference TRBV19 and TRBJ1-1): DGGITQSPKYLFRKEGQNVTLSCEQNLNHDAMYWYRQDPGQGLRLIYYSQIVNDFQKGDIAEGYSVSREKKESFPLTVTSAQKNPTAFYLCASTRDSMKHEAFFGQGTRLTVV.

V is TRBV29-1 and J is TRBJ1-5; D gene ambiguous. Trimming removed 7 bases from V and 2 bases from J, with 9 bases in between. CDR1 and CDR2 from the germline V gene are SQVTM and ANQGSEA. The CDR3 has 12 amino acids. CDR3: CSAGGGNQPQHF. DNA for the CDR3: TGCAGCGCTGGCGGGGGCAATCAGCCCCAGCATTTT.

The J gene is TRBJ2-3, the V gene TRBV7-9, with 13 positions matching TRBD2. Germline CDR1 is SEHNR and CDR2 is FQNEAQ (reference sequence). The CDR3 is 18 amino acids. The V and J ends lost 5 bases and 2 bases, in that order; junction bases with no gene match: 10. The CDR3 region is CASSLGLAGPYYTDTQYF. In DNA form, the CDR3 reads TGTGCCAGCAGCCTGGGACTAGCGGGGCCTTATTACACAGATACGCAGTATTTT.